This T cell receptor beta chain was sequenced in a study of blood T cell repertoires in COVID-19. The trim removed 2 bases at V and 4 bases at J, leaving 6 bases unmatched. The V gene's germline CDR1 is MNHEY and CDR2 SVGAGI. The CDR3 has 15 amino acids. Sequencing used immunoSEQ multiplex PCR; TCRdb keeps in-frame clones, though not all of them. The data show about 88,000 clones, roughly 91% seen once. The sample taken for sequencing was peripheral blood. The receptor's source is a man younger than 35 with COVID-19, enrolled during active disease. The chain employs TRBV6-5 and TRBJ2-7, with 9 positions matching TRBD2. The CDR3 DNA is TGTGCCAGCAGTTACCAGGGTAGCGGGAGTTACGAGCAGTACTTC. As protein: CASSYQGSGSYEQYF.